This is a list of T cell receptor beta chains from one sample in a study of preoperative IRX-2 immunotherapy in early breast cancer. Here immunoSEQ multiplex PCR was the method, and the copy in TCRdb shows in-frame clones only, minus some. The repertoire consists of approximately 100,000 clones, with 80% to 90% occurring once and the leading ten covering 2% to 2.5%. Sequencing used tumor tissue, obtained after IRX-2 immunotherapy. Receptor source: a human donor with breast cancer. The CDR3 runs from the conserved cysteine through the conserved F or W. A D gene is named only where the DNA matches it firmly. The size field is filled for only some rows; it gives once, few, many or a size class.

J	V	size	D	DNA	CDR3
TRBJ2-7	TRBV28	once	-	TGTGCCAGCAGTCAAAGGGCGGGGACCTACGAGCAGTACTTC	CASSQRAGTYEQYF
TRBJ1-1	TRBV6-8	-	-	TGTGCCAGCAGTTACCCCGAAATCCGGGACCTATTAATGTCTGAAGCTTTCTTT	CASSYPEIRDLLMSEAFF
TRBJ2-7	TRBV7-1	-	-	TGTGCCAGCAGCGGGAAGCAGGTAGACTACGAGCAGTACTTC	CASSGKQVDYEQYF
TRBJ2-2	TRBV10-2	-	TRBD2	TGCGCCAGCAGAAATCCGGGACTAGGACACACCGGGGAGCTGTTTTTT	CASRNPGLGHTGELFF
TRBJ1-4	TRBV7-6	-	TRBD1	TGTGCCAGCAGCTCCAGGGGGCACTCTGAAAAACTGTTTTTT	CASSSRGHSEKLFF
TRBJ1-1	TRBV6-8	-	-	TGTGCCAGCAGTTCCGCGGGACAAACTTCTAACACTGAAGCTTTCTTT	CASSSAGQTSNTEAFF
TRBJ2-7	TRBV6-8	few	TRBD2	TGTGCCAGCACTCGACTAGCGGGAGTGGCCTACGAGCAGTACTTC	CASTRLAGVAYEQYF
TRBJ2-2	TRBV22-1	-	-	TGTGCCAGCAGTTTACGCGGGTCCACCGGGGAGCTGTTTTTT	CASSLRGSTGELFF
TRBJ1-5	TRBV28	-	-	TGTGCCAGCAGTTCCCTCACGGGGCTGGGCAGCAATCAGCCCCAGCATTTT	CASSSLTGLGSNQPQHF
TRBJ2-7	TRBV6-8	many	-	TGTGCCAGCAGTTTAGACGGCTACGAGCAGTACTTC	CASSLDGYEQYF
TRBJ2-3	TRBV30	-	-	TGTGCCTGGAGTGTCTGGGCAGGGATCGGGGATATGCAGTATTTT	CAWSVWAGIGDMQYF
TRBJ1-2	TRBV5-1	once	-	TGCGCCAGCAGCTTGGGAGCAGTTAACTATGGCTACACCTTC	CASSLGAVNYGYTF
TRBJ1-2	TRBV28	-	-	TGTGCCAGCAGTCCCCGACAGGTCTATGGCTACACCTTC	CASSPRQVYGYTF
TRBJ2-7	TRBV6-8	-	-	TGTGCCAGCAGTTACGGGGGAGCGCAGCAGTACTTC	CASSYGGAQQYF
TRBJ1-2	TRBV11-3	-	-	TGTGCCAGCAGCCATCGTGGACTCTACGCCGATGGCTACACCTTC	CASSHRGLYADGYTF
TRBJ1-1	TRBV18	-	TRBD1	TGTGCCAGCTCACCAAACGGACAGGCAGGGTGGACTGAAGCTTTCTTT	CASSPNGQAGWTEAFF
TRBJ2-3	TRBV6-8	few	-	TGTGCCGGCTCCTCAGGGGTCAGCACAGATACGCAGTATTTT	CAGSSGVSTDTQYF
TRBJ1-6	TRBV10-2	-	-	TGCGCCAGCACCGCCCGGACCTCACCCCTCCACTTT	CASTARTSPLHF
TRBJ2-1	TRBV5-1	-	-	TGCGCCAGCAGAATTCACCCGGGAGACGAGGGGAATGAGCAGTTCTTC	CASRIHPGDEGNEQFF
TRBJ2-2	TRBV19	-	-	TGTGCCAGTAGTATAAGACTAGTATCTGGGGAGCTGTTTTTT	CASSIRLVSGELFF
TRBJ1-1	TRBV6-8	-	-	TGTGCCAGCAGATACATTATGAACACTGAAGCTTTCTTT	CASRYIMNTEAFF
TRBJ1-5	TRBV18	-	-	TGTGCCAGCTCGCAGGGTAATAGCAATCAGCCCCAGCATTTT	CASSQGNSNQPQHF
TRBJ1-2	TRBV6-8	-	-	TGTGCCAGCAGCCTTAGTAGGGCCTATGGCTACACCTTC	CASSLSRAYGYTF
TRBJ1-1	TRBV15	few	-	TGTGCCACCAGCAGAGACGCGACCCTTTTGGGTACTGAAGCTTTCTTT	CATSRDATLLGTEAFF
TRBJ1-4	TRBV18	-	-	TGTGCCAGCTCACCACGGGGGAGCGCTGTGAGGGAAAAACTGTTTTTT	CASSPRGSAVREKLFF
TRBJ1-5	TRBV19	-	TRBD1	TGTGCCAGTAGTAGGGACAGGGTGTTGACTCAGCCCCAGCATTTT	CASSRDRVLTQPQHF
TRBJ2-7	TRBV29-1	-	TRBD2	TGCAGCGTTGAATTGCGCGTAGCGGGGGTGGGGGAGCAGTACTTC	CSVELRVAGVGEQYF
TRBJ2-4	TRBV5-1	once	-	TGCGCCAGCAGCTTGGAAAGGGGAGGTAAAAACATTCAGTACTTC	CASSLERGGKNIQYF
TRBJ2-4	TRBV28	-	-	TGTGCCAGCAGTTTATGGGCCGGGGGCGGCTTTGAAAACATTCAGTACTTC	CASSLWAGGGFENIQYF
TRBJ1-2	TRBV6-8	once	TRBD1	TGTGCCAGCAGAACAGGGGTGGCCTATGGCTACACCTTC	CASRTGVAYGYTF
TRBJ1-1	TRBV19	-	TRBD1	TGTGCCAGTAGTATAGGCCAAACAGGGGGAACTGAAGCTTTCTTT	CASSIGQTGGTEAFF
TRBJ2-7	TRBV9	-	TRBD2	TGTGCCAGCAGCGTTCTAGCGGGATCCTACGAGCAGTACTTC	CASSVLAGSYEQYF
TRBJ2-7	TRBV5-1	-	TRBD2	TGCGCCAGCAGCTATGAGGGACTAGCGGGATACGAGCAGTACTTC	CASSYEGLAGYEQYF
TRBJ2-2	TRBV6-4	once	-	TGTGCCAGCAGCCCCGAGGGTCTCCCGAACACCGGGGAGCTGTTTTTT	CASSPEGLPNTGELFF
TRBJ2-3	TRBV12-2	-	-	TGTGCCAGTGCCAAGGCGGGGGGGCTTGGAGATACGCAGTATTTT	CASAKAGGLGDTQYF
TRBJ1-3	TRBV6-8	-	-	TGTGCCAGCGGGGGGAACTCTGGAAACACCATATATTTT	CASGGNSGNTIYF
TRBJ1-2	TRBV11-3	-	-	TGTGCCAGCAGCCCGGGGGACATAACGAGAGGCTACACCTTC	CASSPGDITRGYTF
TRBJ1-1	TRBV18	once	TRBD1	TGTGCCAGCTCCCTTGGACAGGGGAACACTGAAGCTTTCTTT	CASSLGQGNTEAFF
TRBJ1-5	TRBV7-4	-	TRBD1	TGTGCCAGCAGCGACAGGGGCAGCAATCAGCCCCAGCATTTT	CASSDRGSNQPQHF
TRBJ1-4	TRBV11-3	-	-	TGTGCCAGCAGCTTAGATTTCCAGGGGACTAATGAAAAACTGTTTTTT	CASSLDFQGTNEKLFF
TRBJ2-3	TRBV7-5	few	-	TGTGCCAGCATCTTATCTAGCGGGAGACTCACAGATACGCAGTATTTT	CASILSSGRLTDTQYF
TRBJ2-7	TRBV6-8	-	-	TGTGCCAGCAGCCGTTCCATCAAAGGCCCGTACGAGCAGTACTTC	CASSRSIKGPYEQYF